This T cell receptor beta chain was captured in a study of cytomegalovirus exposure and HLA in healthy donors. The CDR3 has 13 residues. The V end lost 2 bases, the J end lost 8 bases, and 12 bases lay between the germline ends. Germline assignment: CDR1 MNHEY and CDR2 SVGAGI. PCR was performed using 60 Vbeta and 13 Jbeta primers. Some clones are missing from TCRdb's copy, which holds only in-frame ones; the method was immunoSEQ multiplex PCR. The sample yields approximately 93,000 clones, 70% to 80% seen once. This clone has only a few counts. Its antigen is unknown. Findings of the study overall: More clonal expansion characterized HLA-associated TCR beta chains than equally common others in a later analysis. Within the data, a cluster of highly shared sequence variants was likely a sequencing artifact.

The TCR sequence derives from a male donor in good health and CMV-seropositive. Sequences were obtained from PBMCs. The chain has TRBV6-5 and TRBJ1-1, with TRBD1 as a possible D gene (5 bases). For the CDR3, the DNA is TGTGCCAGCAGTTACGGGAGGGGATGGGAAGCTTTCTTT. This translates into CASSYGRGWEAFF.